These 20 T cell receptor beta chains share one sample of origin, sequenced in a study of cytomegalovirus exposure and HLA in healthy donors. 60 Vbeta and 13 Jbeta primers were used in PCR. The assay was immunoSEQ multiplex PCR, and TCRdb's table has in-frame clones only and misses some. The sample lists some 170,000 clones, over 75% occurring once. Sequenced: PBMCs. The receptors derive from a man aged 40-49 years in good health and CMV-seropositive.

V usage is TRBV25-1 and J usage is TRBJ1-6; a weak D match, TRBD1 (5 bases). This CDR3 comprises 16 residues. Germline V gene lookup returns CDR1 MGHDK and CDR2 SYGVNS. V lost 0 bases and J 2 bases, leaving 8 bases between the germline ends. CDR3 DNA sequence: TGTGCCAGCAGTGAATATGGGGCACCCTATAATTCACCCCTCCACTTT. Residues: CASSEYGAPYNSPLHF.

This clone has just one count. The CDR3 nucleotides are TGTGCCAGCAGCTTAAACAGCTATGGCTACACCTTC. This encodes CASSLNSYGYTF. This chain connects TRBV7-9 to TRBJ1-2; the D is unclear. Germline V gene sequence: CDR1 SEHNR, CDR2 FQNEAQ (reference sequence). V lost 2 bases and J lost 4, with 5 bases in between. This CDR3 is built from 12 residues.

The CDR3 DNA follows: TGTGCCAGCAGCTTAGGGGAGGGAAGTGGCTACACCTTC. This translates into CASSLGEGSGYTF. The V call is TRBV7-9, the J call TRBJ1-2; D gene unclear. CDR3 length: 13 residues. The germline CDR1 and CDR2 sequences are SEHNR and FQNEAQ (reference sequence). V was pared by 1 base and J by 7 bases, with 10 bases between.

The chain joins TRBV5-1 to TRBJ2-7; 7 bases match TRBD1. V was pared by 2 bases and J by 4 bases, with 3 bases of the junction left unmatched. CDR1 is SGHRS and CDR2 is YFSETQ in the germline V gene. The CDR3 contains 13 residues. CDR3 bases: TGCGCCAGCAGCTTAGACAGGGAATACGAGCAGTACTTC. Encoded protein: CASSLDREYEQYF.

This clone has a handful of counts. This chain joins TRBV12-5 and TRBJ2-7; weak D call: TRBD2 (6 bases). The CDR3 extends over 15 amino acids. V gave up 0 bases and J gave up 6 bases, with 15 bases separating them. Germline CDR1 LGHNT, CDR2 FRNRAP. The CDR3 protein is CASGLVRTSGSEQYF. As DNA, the CDR3 is TGTGCTAGTGGTTTGGTACGGACGTCCGGGAGCGAGCAGTACTTC.

The rearrangement joins TRBV27 to TRBJ1-1, with 8 bases identical to TRBD1. The CDR3 is 16 residues long. Germline V gene sequence: CDR1 MNHEY, CDR2 SMNVEV (reference sequence). J lost 0 bases, V lost 0 bases, and 3 bases had no gene match. The CDR3: CASSLSPGQVNTEAFF. CDR3 DNA sequence: TGTGCCAGCAGTTTATCGCCGGGACAGGTGAACACTGAAGCTTTCTTT.

The V and J genes are TRBV7-2 and TRBJ2-7, with TRBD2 matching 9 bases. The germline gives CDR1 SGHTA, CDR2 FQGNSA. The CDR3 has 14 amino acids. V was clipped by 4 bases and J by 2 bases; unmatched bases: 3. Written as DNA, the CDR3 is TGTGCCAGCAGCTACCTAGCGGGAACCTACGAGCAGTACTTC. Its protein is CASSYLAGTYEQYF.

Notes on this clone: Within the sample, other DNA sequences also encode this same CDR3. V is TRBV5-1 and J is TRBJ2-3; TRBD1 matches at 9 bases. Germline CDR1 is SGHRS and CDR2 is YFSETQ. J gave up 4 bases and V 0 bases, and 6 bases lay outside the gene matches. The CDR3 sequence is 16 residues long. The CDR3: CASSLAGQGGADTQYF. The CDR3 DNA reads TGCGCCAGCAGCTTGGCGGGACAGGGAGGGGCAGATACGCAGTATTTT.

V usage is TRBV14 and J usage is TRBJ1-2; a weak D match, TRBD1 (6 bases). Germline lookup yields CDR1 SGHDN and CDR2 FVKESK. V dropped 6 bases and J dropped 8 bases, with 19 bases sitting between them. The CDR3 is made up of 14 amino acids. CDR3 nucleotides: TGTGCCAGCAGTCCTACAGGGCCCGGTCGGGGCTACACCTTC. Amino acids: CASSPTGPGRGYTF.

The rearrangement joins TRBV11-3 to TRBJ1-3; D remains unclear. CDR3 size: 13 residues. The germline V and J ends were trimmed by 5 bases and 4 bases, with 9 bases remaining between them. CDR1 is SGHNT and CDR2 is YENEEA in the germline V gene. CDR3 nucleotides: TGTGCCAGCAGCAAAGCGGGAGGAAACACCATATATTTT. It codes for CASSKAGGNTIYF.

The V and J genes are TRBV2 and TRBJ1-3; TRBD1 is a possible D gene (6 bases). V was pared by 2 bases and J by 0 bases, with 11 bases between. The CDR3 runs to 16 residues. From germline, CDR1 is SNHLY and CDR2 FYNNEI. The DNA for the CDR3 is TGTGCCAGCAGTGAATACAGGGCCCCCTCTGGAAACACCATATATTTT. This gives the protein CASSEYRAPSGNTIYF.

The rearrangement joins TRBV5-1 to TRBJ2-5, with 7 bases that match TRBD1. The end of the DNA fits TRBJ2-7 better, so the J call may be wrong. The CDR3 is 15 amino acids. Germline CDR1 and CDR2: SGHRS and YFSETQ. The CDR3 region is CASSLAPGGSYEQYF. DNA of the CDR3: TGCGCCAGCAGCTTGGCTCCAGGGGGCTCCTACGAGCAGTACTTC.

This clone was recorded a few times. The chain links TRBV6-6 to TRBJ1-2; perhaps TRBD1 as D (5 bases). This CDR3 comprises 16 residues. V gave up 2 bases and J gave up 5 bases, with 18 bases separating them. Germline V lookup: CDR1 MNHNY, CDR2 SVGAGI (reference sequence). CDR3 nucleotides: TGTGCCAGCAGTTACGAAACAGGACGCGCCCTGTATGGCTACACCTTC. It translates to CASSYETGRALYGYTF.

V and J are TRBV19 and TRBJ1-5; the match to TRBD1 covers 7 bases. Losses at the gene ends were 6 bases for V and 4 bases for J; bases not matched to a gene: 6. CDR1 is LNHDA and CDR2 is SQIVND in the germline V gene (reference sequence). The CDR3 covers 14 residues. For the CDR3, the DNA is TGTGCCAGTAGCCCGGGACAGCTAAATCAGCCCCAGCATTTT. This codes for CASSPGQLNQPQHF.

The V and J genes are TRBV25-1 and TRBJ1-3; D call uncertain. The CDR3 has 14 residues. The V and J ends lost 5 bases and 5 bases respectively, with 13 bases between them. From germline, CDR1 is MGHDK and CDR2 SYGVNS. CDR3 in amino acids: CASSSRLGRNTIYF. In DNA, the CDR3 is TGTGCCAGCAGTTCAAGACTGGGTCGAAACACCATATATTTT.

V and J are TRBV9 and TRBJ2-3; tentative D call: TRBD2 (6 bases). Trimming cost V 6 bases and J 0 bases, with 14 bases left between them. The CDR3 runs to 15 residues. Germline V gives CDR1 SGDLS, CDR2 YYNGEE. In nucleotides, the CDR3 is TGTGCCAGCACCATAACCGGGACTAGCACAGATACGCAGTATTTT. Translated, it gives CASTITGTSTDTQYF.

The chain is built from TRBV19 and TRBJ2-2, with 10 bases aligning to TRBD1. V lost 6 bases and J lost 5; bases outside the gene matches: 12. CDR1 and CDR2 from the germline V gene are LNHDA and SQIVND (reference sequence). CDR3 length equals 17 residues. This CDR3 is CASSKLWDRGGTGELFF. CDR3 DNA: TGTGCCAGTAGCAAACTCTGGGACAGGGGAGGGACCGGGGAGCTGTTTTTT.

A few counts support this clone. The chain recombines TRBV19 with TRBJ2-1; the D gene is possibly TRBD2 (6 bases). This CDR3 region has 16 residues. V dropped 3 bases and J dropped 0 bases, with 12 bases sitting between them. Germline CDR1 LNHDA, CDR2 SQIVND (reference sequence). The CDR3 nucleotides read TGTGCCAGTAGTATCCGTGCAGCGGGCTCCTACAATGAGCAGTTCTTC. This codes for CASSIRAAGSYNEQFF.

This clone was found a few times. CDR3 DNA: TGTGCCAGCAGCCCTTTGGCGGCGGGAGCCTACGAGCAGTACTTC. It is translated as CASSPLAAGAYEQYF. The chain links TRBV7-2 to TRBJ2-7; 7 positions agree with TRBD2. Germline CDR1 and CDR2: SGHTA and FQGNSA. Germline trimming cut 5 bases from V and 2 bases from J; bases unmatched to any gene: 9. The CDR3 has 15 residues.

The chain combines TRBV7-2 with TRBJ2-3; D perhaps matches TRBD2 (5 bases). CDR1 is SGHTA, CDR2 FQGNSA, per germline. The CDR3 sequence is 15 residues long. V was shortened by 1 base and J by 0 bases, with 8 bases between the two germline ends. Written as DNA, the CDR3 is TGTGCCAGCAGCTTAGGGCCGGGGAGCACAGATACGCAGTATTTT. Translation gives CASSLGPGSTDTQYF. The full variable domain, with the rest looked up from reference TRBV7-2 and TRBJ2-3, is GAGVSQSPSNKVTEKGKDVELRCDPISGHTALYWYRQSLGQGLEFLIYFQGNSAPDKSGLPSDRFSAERTGGSVSTLTIQRTQQEDSAVYLCASSLGPGSTDTQYFGPGTRLTVL.